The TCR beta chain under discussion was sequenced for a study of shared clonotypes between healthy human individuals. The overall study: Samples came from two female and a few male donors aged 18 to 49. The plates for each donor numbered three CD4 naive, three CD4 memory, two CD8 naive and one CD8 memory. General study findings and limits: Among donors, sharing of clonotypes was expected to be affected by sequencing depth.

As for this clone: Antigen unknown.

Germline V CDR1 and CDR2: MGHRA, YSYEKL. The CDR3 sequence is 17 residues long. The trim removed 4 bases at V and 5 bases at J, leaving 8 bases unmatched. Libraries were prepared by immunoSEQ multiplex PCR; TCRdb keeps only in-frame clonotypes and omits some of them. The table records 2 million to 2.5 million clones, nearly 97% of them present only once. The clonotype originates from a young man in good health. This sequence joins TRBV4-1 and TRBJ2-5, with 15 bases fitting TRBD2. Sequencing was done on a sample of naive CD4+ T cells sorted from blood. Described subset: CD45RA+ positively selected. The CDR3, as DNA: TGCGCCAGCAGCCCGGGACTAGCGGGAGGAGCTGGTGAGACCCAGTACTTC. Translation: CASSPGLAGGAGETQYF.